This section outlines one T cell receptor beta chain sequence together with its context. TCRdb reprocessed the PCR reads with MiXCR, giving one entry per CDR3 protein. The data show under 650,000 distinct CDR3 sequences, about 20% seen once. CDR1 and CDR2 (germline): MNHEY, SVGEGT. V lost 8 bases and J lost 2, with 9 bases in between. This CDR3 is 13 amino acids long. This record comes from a study of molecular identifiers for immune sequencing clone quantification. About the study: RNA, taken in replicates from about 21,000 or 97,000 naive CD8 cells, was split five ways, with four sequenced.

The J gene is TRBJ2-2, the V gene TRBV6-2 or TRBV6-3; the D gene is possibly TRBD2 (5 bases). The sample comprised naive CD8+ T cells from blood, with Jurkat cell RNA spiked in. Documented subset: FACS-sorted CD8+CD4-CCR7+CD45RA+ naive T cells. This clonotype was sampled from a human donor in good health. Some libraries in this study had Jurkat cell RNA spiked in. As DNA, the CDR3 is TGTGCCAGCTTGGAGGAAAACACCGGGGAGCTGTTTTTT. Its protein is CASLEENTGELFF.